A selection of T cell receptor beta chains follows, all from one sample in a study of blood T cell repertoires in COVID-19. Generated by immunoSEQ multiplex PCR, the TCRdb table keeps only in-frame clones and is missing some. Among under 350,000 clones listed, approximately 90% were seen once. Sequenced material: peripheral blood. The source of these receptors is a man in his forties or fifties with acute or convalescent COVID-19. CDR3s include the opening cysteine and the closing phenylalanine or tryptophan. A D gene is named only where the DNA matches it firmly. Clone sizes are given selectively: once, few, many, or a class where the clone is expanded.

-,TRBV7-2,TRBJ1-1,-,TGTGCCAGCAGCCTAGTGGGGGGGCAGAACACTGAAGCTTTCTTT,CASSLVGGQNTEAFF
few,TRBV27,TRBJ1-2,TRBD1,TGTGCCAGCAGTTTAGGGCAGGGGGCCCACTATGGCTACACCTTC,CASSLGQGAHYGYTF
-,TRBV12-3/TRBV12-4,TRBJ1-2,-,TGTGCCAGCAGTGTTCAGGGATATGGCTACACCTTC,CASSVQGYGYTF
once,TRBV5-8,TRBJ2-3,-,TGTGCCAGTCAGCAGGGCGGACCGACAGATACGCAGTATTTT,CASQQGGPTDTQYF
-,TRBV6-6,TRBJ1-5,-,TGTGCCAGCAGTTATCGGCCAAGGGGGAGTCAGCCCCAGCATTTT,CASSYRPRGSQPQHF
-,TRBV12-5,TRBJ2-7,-,TGTGCTAGTGGTTTGGTGGGACAACGGACCGAGCAGTACTTC,CASGLVGQRTEQYF
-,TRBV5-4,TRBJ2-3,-,TGTGCCAGCAGCCCCGGGATTCAGGATACGCAGTATTTT,CASSPGIQDTQYF
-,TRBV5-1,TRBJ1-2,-,TGCGCCAGCAGCCCCCAGGTCGGAAACTATGGCTACACCTTC,CASSPQVGNYGYTF
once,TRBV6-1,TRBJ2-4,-,TGTGCCAGCAGTGAATGGGGCGGCCTAGCCAAAAACATTCAGTACTTC,CASSEWGGLAKNIQYF
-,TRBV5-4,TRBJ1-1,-,TGTGCCAGCAGCTTGGGGAGGAACACTGAAGCTTTCTTT,CASSLGRNTEAFF
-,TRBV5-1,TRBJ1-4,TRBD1,TGCGCCAGCAGCTTCACAGGGGCTAATGAAAAACTGTTTTTT,CASSFTGANEKLFF
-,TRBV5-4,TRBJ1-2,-,TGTGCCAGCAGCTTGGAGGGGGTCTATGGCTACACCTTC,CASSLEGVYGYTF
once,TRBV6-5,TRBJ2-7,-,TGTGCCAGCAGGGACGGGGGGCGATCCTACGAGCAGTACTTC,CASRDGGRSYEQYF
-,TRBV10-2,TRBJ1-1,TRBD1,TGCGCCAGCAGAAACAGGGGGGACACTGAAGCTTTCTTT,CASRNRGDTEAFF
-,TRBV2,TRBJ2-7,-,TGTGCCAGCAGTGATAATTCTAGGGAGCAGTACTTC,CASSDNSREQYF
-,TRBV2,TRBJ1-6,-,TGTGCCAGCAGTCGCCGGGAACCTTCTAATTCACCCCTCCACTTT,CASSRREPSNSPLHF
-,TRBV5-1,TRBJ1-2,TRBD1,TGCGCCAGCAGCTCGTCAGGGGGTCTAAATGGCTACACCTTC,CASSSSGGLNGYTF
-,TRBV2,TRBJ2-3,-,TGTGCCAGCAGTTGGGCTGTGGTAGGGCAGGGAATCACAGATACGCAGTATTTT,CASSWAVVGQGITDTQYF
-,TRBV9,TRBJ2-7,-,TGTGCCAGCAGCGTATCGCCCACGGCTGAGGGCGAGCAGTACTTC,CASSVSPTAEGEQYF
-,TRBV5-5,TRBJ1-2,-,TGTGCCAGCAGCTTAACAGTGCTTCTCCCTTATGGCTACACCTTC,CASSLTVLLPYGYTF
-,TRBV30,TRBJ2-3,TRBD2,TGTGCCTGGATCCCTGACGGGGGGGCTGAAAATACGCAGTATTTT,CAWIPDGGAENTQYF
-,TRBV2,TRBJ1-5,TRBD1,TGTGCCAGCAGTTGGACAGGGCATAGCAATCAGCCCCAGCATTTT,CASSWTGHSNQPQHF